This T cell receptor (beta chain) was obtained from a study of blood T cells in healthy people across ages. Notes on the study in general: Observed TCR beta diversity showed a strong correlation with the percentage of naive T cells as measured by flow cytometry.

Per germline, CDR1 SGDLS and CDR2 YYNGEE. V shed 2 bases and J shed 10 bases, with 7 bases lying between them. The CDR3 has 12 amino acids. At least 5.5 micrograms of total RNA were extracted per sample. A remark on this clonotype: As yet, its antigen is unknown.

A second 7 to 11 cycle PCR used barcoded and J-beta primers. Using its own MiXCR run on the 5' RACE reads, TCRdb lists one record per CDR3 protein. Here the sample spans over a million distinct CDR3 sequences, approximately 42% being singletons. Source material: blood. The chain couples TRBV9 to TRBJ1-6; tentative D call: TRBD1 (5 bases). The receptor was derived from a woman aged 18 to 35 in good health. CDR3 residues: CASSVGESPLHF. For the CDR3, the DNA is TGTGCCAGCAGCGTGGGGGAGTCACCCCTCCACTTT.